The clone carrying this T cell receptor (beta chain) was seen a few times. Each CDR3 protein gets one entry after TCRdb re-called the RACE reads with MiXCR. The sample gives 70,000 to 90,000 distinct CDR3 sequences, 10% of which show up once; about 5% is in the top ten. This sample's time point: patch test 2, 6 weeks after DPC sensitization. Treatment defined: therapeutic diphenylcyclopropenone sensitization with weekly scalp DPC. Ahead of applying each patch test, blood was sampled. This entry is derived from a study of human T cells and chemical hapten exposure. The CDR3 sequence is 13 residues long. CDR1 MNHEY and CDR2 SVGAGI come from the germline V gene. The V end lost 2 bases, the J end lost 5 bases, and 10 bases lay between the germline ends.

Sequences were derived from whole blood, sampled in connection with sensitization to the hapten diphenylcyclopropenone (DPC). This TCR came from a woman aged 50 to 60 with alopecia areata. Some clones in this sample may be carry-over from other donors' samples. V usage is TRBV6-5 and J usage is TRBJ2-7; D gene ambiguous. The CDR3 protein is CASSYRGTHEQYF. DNA of the CDR3: TGTGCCAGCAGTTACCGCGGCACCCACGAGCAGTACTTC.